This section outlines one TCR beta chain sequence together with its context. These data come from a study of immune cell composition in non-small cell lung cancer. Profiling relied on immunoSEQ multiplex PCR, and the TCRdb table lists in-frame clones only, not all of them. The sample holds roughly 4,700 clones, around 82% seen once. Genomic DNA came from frozen unsorted single-cell suspensions. V lost 1 base and J lost 0, with 11 bases in between. Germline values: CDR1 SGHDN, CDR2 FVKESK. The CDR3 contains 16 residues. The material sequenced was lung tumor tissue. This sequence was found in a human donor with non-small cell lung cancer. This chain joins TRBV14 and TRBJ2-3; maybe TRBD2 (6 bases). The CDR3: CASSQVGGISTDTQYF. CDR3 DNA sequence: TGTGCCAGCAGCCAAGTTGGCGGGATAAGCACAGATACGCAGTATTTT.